One TCR beta chain is described in this entry. The antigen is unknown. From germline, CDR1 is MNHNS and CDR2 SASEGT. Trimming removed 1 base at V and 7 bases at J, with 7 bases between. This CDR3 contains 12 residues. Profiling relied on immunoSEQ multiplex PCR, and the TCRdb table lists in-frame clones only, not all of them. The sample lists around 85,000 clones, about 90% occurring once. This sample was taken from a study of OX40 agonist ivuxolimab in advanced cancers. Overall study context: The dose of intravenous ivuxolimab that patients received every 2 weeks ranged from 0.01 to 10 mg/kg.

Study results and limitations: Certain nonresponding patients likewise had low normalized T-cell clonal expansion.

The chain has TRBV6-1 and TRBJ1-1; D possibly corresponds to TRBD1 (5 bases). Material: CD4+ or CD8+ T cells sorted from blood, obtained in a trial of the OX40 agonist ivuxolimab. The source of this sequence is an adult with an advanced solid tumor such as melanoma, head and neck, liver or kidney cancer. Written as DNA, the CDR3 is TGTGCCAGCAGTGAAGGACAGCTTGAAGCTTTCTTT. This gives the protein CASSEGQLEAFF.